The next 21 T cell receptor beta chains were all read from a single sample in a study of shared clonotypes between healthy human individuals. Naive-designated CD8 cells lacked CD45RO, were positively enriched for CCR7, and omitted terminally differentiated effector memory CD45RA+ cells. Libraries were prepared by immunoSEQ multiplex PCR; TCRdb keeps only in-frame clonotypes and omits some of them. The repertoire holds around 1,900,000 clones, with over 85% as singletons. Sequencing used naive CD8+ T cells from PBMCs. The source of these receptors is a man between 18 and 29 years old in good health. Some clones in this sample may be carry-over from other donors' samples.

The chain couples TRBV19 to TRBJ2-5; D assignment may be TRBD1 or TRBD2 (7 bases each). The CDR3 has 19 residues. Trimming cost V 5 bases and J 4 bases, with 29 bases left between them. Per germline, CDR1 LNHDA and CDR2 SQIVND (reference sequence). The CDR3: CASSLGQVFDGRFPETQYF. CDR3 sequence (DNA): TGTGCCAGTAGTCTCGGACAGGTTTTTGACGGGAGGTTCCCAGAGACCCAGTACTTC.

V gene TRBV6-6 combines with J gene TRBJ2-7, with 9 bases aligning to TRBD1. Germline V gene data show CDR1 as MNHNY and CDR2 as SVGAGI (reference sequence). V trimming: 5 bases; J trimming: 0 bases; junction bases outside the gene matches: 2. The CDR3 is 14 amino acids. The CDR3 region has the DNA TGTGCCAGCAGTCCACAGGGGGCCTCCTACGAGCAGTACTTC. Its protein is CASSPQGASYEQYF.

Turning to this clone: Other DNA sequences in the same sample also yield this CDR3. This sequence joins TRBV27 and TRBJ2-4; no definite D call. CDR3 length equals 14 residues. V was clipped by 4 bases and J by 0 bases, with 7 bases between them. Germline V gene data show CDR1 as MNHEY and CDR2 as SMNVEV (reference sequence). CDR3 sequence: CASSSWVAKNIQYF. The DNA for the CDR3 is TGTGCCAGCAGTTCCTGGGTAGCCAAAAACATTCAGTACTTC.

The chain's CDR3 is CAISESGPSYNEQFF. The CDR3 DNA is TGTGCCATCAGTGAGTCTGGCCCTAGCTACAATGAGCAGTTCTTC. The V and J genes are TRBV10-3 and TRBJ2-1; D is uncertain. The length of the CDR3 is 15 residues. V lost 0 bases and J 3 bases, leaving 9 bases between the germline ends. Germline lookup yields CDR1 ENHRY and CDR2 SYGVKD.

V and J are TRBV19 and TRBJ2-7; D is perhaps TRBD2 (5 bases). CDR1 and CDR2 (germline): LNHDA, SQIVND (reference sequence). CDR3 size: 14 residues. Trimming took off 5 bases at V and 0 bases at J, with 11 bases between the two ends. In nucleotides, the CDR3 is TGTGCCAGTAGTGCCGTACGGGACTCCTACGAGCAGTACTTC. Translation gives CASSAVRDSYEQYF.

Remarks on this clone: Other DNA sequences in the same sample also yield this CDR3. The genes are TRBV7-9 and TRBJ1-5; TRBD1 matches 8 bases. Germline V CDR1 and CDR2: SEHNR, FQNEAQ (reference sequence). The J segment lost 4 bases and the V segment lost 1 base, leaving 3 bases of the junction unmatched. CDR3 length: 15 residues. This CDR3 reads CASSLGTGRNQPQHF. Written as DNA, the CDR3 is TGTGCCAGCAGCTTAGGGACAGGGCGGAATCAGCCCCAGCATTTT.

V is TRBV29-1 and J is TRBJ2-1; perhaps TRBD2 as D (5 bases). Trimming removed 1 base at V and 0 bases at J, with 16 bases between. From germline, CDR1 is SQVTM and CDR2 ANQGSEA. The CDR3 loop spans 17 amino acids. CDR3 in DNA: TGCAGCGTTGAAGGTGGAGGTCAGACCTACTCCTACAATGAGCAGTTCTTC. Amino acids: CSVEGGGQTYSYNEQFF.

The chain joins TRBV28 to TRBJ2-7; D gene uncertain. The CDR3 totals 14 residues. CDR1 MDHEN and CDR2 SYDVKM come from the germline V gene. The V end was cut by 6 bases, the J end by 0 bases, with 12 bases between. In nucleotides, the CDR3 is TGTGCCAGCAGCTTTATGCACGGCTCCTACGAGCAGTACTTC. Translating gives CASSFMHGSYEQYF.

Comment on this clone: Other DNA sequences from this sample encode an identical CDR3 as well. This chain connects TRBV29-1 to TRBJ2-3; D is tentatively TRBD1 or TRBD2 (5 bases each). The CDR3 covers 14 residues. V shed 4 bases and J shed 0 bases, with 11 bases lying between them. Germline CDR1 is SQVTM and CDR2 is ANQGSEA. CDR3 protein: CSVGGTGSTDTQYF. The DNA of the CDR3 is TGCAGCGTTGGGGGCACGGGAAGCACAGATACGCAGTATTTT.

This CDR3 is CSVLQGVFQGTEAFF. The CDR3 coding sequence is TGCAGCGTCTTACAGGGAGTGTTCCAGGGCACTGAAGCTTTCTTT. The chain employs TRBV29-1 and TRBJ1-1; perhaps TRBD1 as D (6 bases). The CDR3 sequence is 15 residues long. The germline V gene has CDR1 SQVTM and CDR2 ANQGSEA. With 6 bases removed from V and 4 bases from J, the gap between germline ends came to 21 bases.

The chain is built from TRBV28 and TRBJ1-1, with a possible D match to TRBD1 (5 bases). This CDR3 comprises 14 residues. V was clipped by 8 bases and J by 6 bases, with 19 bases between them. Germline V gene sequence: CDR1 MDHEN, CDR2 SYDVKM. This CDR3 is CASLDLQGHAEAFF. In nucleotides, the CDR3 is TGTGCCAGCCTTGATCTCCAGGGTCACGCTGAAGCTTTCTTT.

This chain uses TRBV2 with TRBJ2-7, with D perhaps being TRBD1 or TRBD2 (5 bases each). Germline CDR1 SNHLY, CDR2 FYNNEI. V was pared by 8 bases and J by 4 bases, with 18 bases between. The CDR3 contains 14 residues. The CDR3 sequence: CASCTGPSSYEQYF. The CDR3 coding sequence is TGTGCCAGCTGTACGGGACCCTCATCGTACGAGCAGTACTTC.

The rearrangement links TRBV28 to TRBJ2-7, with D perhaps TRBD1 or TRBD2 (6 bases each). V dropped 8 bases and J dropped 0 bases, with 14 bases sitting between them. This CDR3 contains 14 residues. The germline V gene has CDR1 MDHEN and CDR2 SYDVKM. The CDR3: CASGQGGNSYEQYF. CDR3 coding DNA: TGTGCCAGCGGTCAAGGGGGGAACTCCTACGAGCAGTACTTC.

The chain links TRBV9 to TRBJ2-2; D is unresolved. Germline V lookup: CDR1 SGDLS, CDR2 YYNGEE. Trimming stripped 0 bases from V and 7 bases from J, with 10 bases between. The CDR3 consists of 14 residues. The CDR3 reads CASSVVDPFGELFF. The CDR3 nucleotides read TGTGCCAGCAGCGTAGTTGATCCCTTCGGGGAGCTGTTTTTT.

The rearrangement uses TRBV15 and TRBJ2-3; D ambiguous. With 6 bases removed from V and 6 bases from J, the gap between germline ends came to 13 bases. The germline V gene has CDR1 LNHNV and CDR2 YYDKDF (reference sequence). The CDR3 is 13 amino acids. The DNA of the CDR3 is TGTGCCACCAGGCTCGAGCTGATGGATACGCAGTATTTT. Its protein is CATRLELMDTQYF.

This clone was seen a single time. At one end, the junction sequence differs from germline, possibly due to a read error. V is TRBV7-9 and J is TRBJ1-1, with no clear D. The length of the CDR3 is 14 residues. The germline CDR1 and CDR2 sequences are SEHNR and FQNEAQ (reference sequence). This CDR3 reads CASTLSPLDLEAFF. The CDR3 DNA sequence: TGTGCCAGCACCTTATCCCCTCTCGACCTTGAAGCTTTCTTT.

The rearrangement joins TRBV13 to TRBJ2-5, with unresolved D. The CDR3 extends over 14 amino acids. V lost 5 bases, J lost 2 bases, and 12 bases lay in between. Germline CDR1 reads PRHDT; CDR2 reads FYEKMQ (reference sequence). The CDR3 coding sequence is TGTGCCAGCAGCACTCGACGGAGACAAGAGACCCAGTACTTC. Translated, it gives CASSTRRRQETQYF. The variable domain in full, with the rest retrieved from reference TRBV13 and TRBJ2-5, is AAGVIQSPRHLIKEKRETATLKCYPIPRHDTVYWYQQGPGQDPQFLISFYEKMQSDKGSIPDRFSAQQFSDYHSELNMSSLELGDSALYFCASSTRRRQETQYFGPGTRLLVL.

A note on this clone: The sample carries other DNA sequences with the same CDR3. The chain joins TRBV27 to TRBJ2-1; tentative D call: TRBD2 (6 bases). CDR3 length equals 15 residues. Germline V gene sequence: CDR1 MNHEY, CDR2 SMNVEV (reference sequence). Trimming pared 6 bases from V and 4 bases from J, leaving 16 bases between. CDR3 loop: CASSTPSGPYNEQFF. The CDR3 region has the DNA TGTGCCAGCAGCACGCCAAGCGGGCCATACAATGAGCAGTTCTTC.

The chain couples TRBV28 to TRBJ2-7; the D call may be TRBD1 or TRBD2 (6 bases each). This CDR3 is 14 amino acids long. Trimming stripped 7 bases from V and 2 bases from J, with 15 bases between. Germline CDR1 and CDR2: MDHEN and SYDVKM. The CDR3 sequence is CASTRGRLTYEQYF. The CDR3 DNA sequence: TGTGCCAGCACCCGGGGGCGCCTGACCTACGAGCAGTACTTC.

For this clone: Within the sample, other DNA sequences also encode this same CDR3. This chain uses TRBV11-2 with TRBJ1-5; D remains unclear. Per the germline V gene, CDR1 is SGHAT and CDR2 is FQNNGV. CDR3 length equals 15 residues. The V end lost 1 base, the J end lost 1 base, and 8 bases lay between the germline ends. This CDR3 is CASSLAGGSNQPQHF. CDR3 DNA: TGTGCCAGCAGCTTAGCGGGAGGGAGCAATCAGCCCCAGCATTTT.

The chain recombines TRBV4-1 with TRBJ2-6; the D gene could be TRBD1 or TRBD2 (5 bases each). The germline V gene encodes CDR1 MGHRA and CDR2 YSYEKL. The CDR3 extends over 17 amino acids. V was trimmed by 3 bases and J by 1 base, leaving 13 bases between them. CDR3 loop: CASSQWDGLSGANVLTF. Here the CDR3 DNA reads TGCGCCAGCAGCCAGTGGGACGGCCTTTCTGGGGCCAACGTCCTGACTTTC.